Listed here are 16 T cell receptor beta chains from one sample, sequenced in a study of blood T cell repertoires in COVID-19. Sequencing was performed with immunoSEQ multiplex PCR; in TCRdb, only in-frame clones are kept and a portion is missing. The data contain approximately 210,000 clones, around four fifths of them singletons. The material sequenced was peripheral blood. The receptors shown here come from a woman aged 45-65 years with acute or convalescent COVID-19.

Only one count was recorded for this clone. This rearrangement joins TRBV15 to TRBJ2-7; TRBD1 aligns across 12 bases. This CDR3 is built from 15 residues. The germline gives CDR1 LNHNV, CDR2 YYDKDF (reference sequence). V gave up 3 bases and J gave up 6 bases; unmatched junction bases: 6. Written as DNA, the CDR3 is TGTGCCACCAGCAGGCACGGGACAGGGGGCGTCGAGCAGTACTTC. Its protein product is CATSRHGTGGVEQYF.

The V and J genes are TRBV2 and TRBJ2-7; TRBD1 is a possible D gene (6 bases). Germline lookup yields CDR1 SNHLY and CDR2 FYNNEI. Deletions cut 6 bases from V and 8 bases from J, with 20 bases between. CDR3 length equals 14 residues. The CDR3 reads CASRRSRGEDQQYF. For the CDR3, the DNA is TGTGCCAGCAGGAGGAGCAGGGGCGAGGACCAGCAGTACTTC.

This clone was recorded only once. The rearrangement uses TRBV10-3 and TRBJ2-2; possible D gene TRBD1, 6 bases. V dropped 6 bases and J dropped 1 base, with 9 bases sitting between them. Germline V lookup: CDR1 ENHRY, CDR2 SYGVKD. The CDR3 loop spans 14 amino acids. This CDR3 reads CAISRTENTGELFF. The CDR3 DNA reads as TGTGCCATCAGCCGGACAGAGAACACCGGGGAGCTGTTTTTT.

The V call is TRBV5-8, the J call TRBJ2-7; 8 bases match TRBD2. CDR3 size: 15 residues. J was trimmed by 5 bases and V by 0 bases; bases with no gene match: 7. Germline V CDR1 and CDR2: SGHTS, YDEGEE. The CDR3 protein is CASSLGLAGVDEQYF. The DNA for the CDR3 is TGTGCCAGCAGCTTGGGGCTAGCGGGCGTGGACGAGCAGTACTTC.

The chain carries TRBV24-1 and TRBJ2-5; 9 nucleotides agree with TRBD1. Losses at the gene ends were 4 bases for V and 5 bases for J; bases not matched to a gene: 10. CDR3 size: 16 residues. Per germline, CDR1 KGHDR and CDR2 SFDVKD. The CDR3 is CATSDRTGTGLETQYF. CDR3 nucleotides: TGTGCCACCAGTGACAGGACCGGGACAGGGCTCGAGACCCAGTACTTC.

The V call is TRBV19, the J call TRBJ2-5, with 7 bases aligning to TRBD1. V lost 6 bases to trimming and J lost 3 bases; unmatched junction nucleotides: 4. Germline V gives CDR1 LNHDA, CDR2 SQIVND (reference sequence). The CDR3 sequence is 13 residues long. CDR3 region: CASRRGQEETQYF. The CDR3 DNA follows: TGTGCCAGTAGGAGAGGACAGGAAGAGACCCAGTACTTC.

The count of this clone is one. The chain combines TRBV4-2 with TRBJ2-7; 7 bases line up with TRBD1. The germline gives CDR1 LGHNA, CDR2 YNFKEQ. J was trimmed by 4 bases and V by 2 bases; bases with no gene match: 11. This CDR3 has 16 residues. CDR3 in DNA: TGTGCCAGCAGCCAAATAACCCCGGGACAGAGTTACGAGCAGTACTTC. It is translated as CASSQITPGQSYEQYF.

V gene TRBV7-2 combines with J gene TRBJ2-5; D gene uncertain. CDR1 is SGHTA, CDR2 FQGNSA, per germline. The CDR3 runs to 16 residues. Trimming shortened V by 0 bases and J by 0 bases, and 11 bases separated the two germline ends. Written as DNA, the CDR3 is TGTGCCAGCAGCTTAGCCACAGCACCTAACCAAGAGACCCAGTACTTC. It translates to CASSLATAPNQETQYF.

The chain joins TRBV11-2 to TRBJ2-7; 7 bases agree with TRBD2. Germline values: CDR1 SGHAT, CDR2 FQNNGV. The CDR3 length is 14 residues. Germline trimming cut 3 bases from V and 3 bases from J; bases unmatched to any gene: 5. This CDR3 reads CASSFGTTDYEQYF. CDR3 coding DNA: TGTGCCAGCAGCTTCGGGACTACTGACTACGAGCAGTACTTC.

The chain has TRBV12-1 and TRBJ2-3; TRBD2, the table's D call, was not compared with the DNA. TRBV12-1 is described as a pseudogene. There are 16 residues in the CDR3. The DNA for the CDR3 is TGTGCCAGCAGCCCGGGACTAGCGGGCATCACAGATACGCAGTATTTT. Protein: CASSPGLAGITDTQYF.

J is TRBJ2-5 and V is TRBV2; 8 bases align to TRBD2. Germline CDR1 is SNHLY and CDR2 is FYNNEI. CDR3 size: 15 residues. With 8 bases clipped from V and 1 base from J, the junction kept 9 bases outside the gene matches. CDR3 in amino acids: CASRRGRSGQETQYF. The DNA of the CDR3 is TGTGCCAGCCGTCGCGGGAGGTCTGGCCAAGAGACCCAGTACTTC.

The chain combines TRBV5-6 with TRBJ2-3, with 9 bases fitting TRBD1. With 4 bases clipped from V and 9 bases from J, the junction kept 9 bases outside the gene matches. The germline CDR1 and CDR2 sequences are SGHDT and YYEEEE. CDR3 length: 14 amino acids. The CDR3 is CASSRRDRDVTQYF. DNA of the CDR3: TGTGCCAGCAGCCGCAGGGACAGGGACGTCACGCAGTATTTT. Full variable domain (outside the CDR3, taken from reference TRBV5-6 and TRBJ2-3): DAGVTQSPTHLIKTRGQQVTLRCSPKSGHDTVSWYQQALGQGPQFIFQYYEEEERQRGNFPDRFSGHQFPNYSSELNVNALLLGDSALYLCASSRRDRDVTQYFGPGTRLTVL.

This chain links TRBV5-1 with TRBJ2-5; 7 nucleotides agree with TRBD2. This CDR3 is 15 amino acids long. V trimming: 0 bases; J trimming: 0 bases; junction bases outside the gene matches: 2. The V gene's germline CDR1 is SGHRS and CDR2 YFSETQ. CDR3 in amino acids: CASSLAGRYQETQYF. CDR3 nucleotide sequence: TGCGCCAGCAGCTTGGCCGGGAGGTACCAAGAGACCCAGTACTTC.

This clone was counted a few times. The V gene is TRBV5-8, the J gene TRBJ2-5, with a tentative D call TRBD2 (6 bases). The CDR3 extends over 13 amino acids. The V gene's germline CDR1 is SGHTS and CDR2 YDEGEE. V lost 4 bases and J 9 bases, leaving 16 bases between the germline ends. The CDR3 coding sequence is TGTGCCAGCAGCCCCCCGGGACTCCCTTCCCAGTACTTC. Protein: CASSPPGLPSQYF.

The rearrangement uses TRBV24-1 and TRBJ2-1, with D possibly TRBD2 on 6 matching bases. CDR1 is KGHDR and CDR2 is SFDVKD in the germline V gene. This CDR3 region has 13 residues. Trimming took 12 bases from V and 6 from J, leaving 17 bases between them. CDR3 in amino acids: CAPTSGTRNEQFF. The CDR3 region has the DNA TGTGCCCCAACCTCGGGGACTCGCAATGAGCAGTTCTTC.

This clone was detected once. This sequence joins TRBV11-3 and TRBJ2-1, with D perhaps matching TRBD2 (6 bases). This CDR3 spans 13 amino acids. V dropped 4 bases and J dropped 8 bases, with 12 bases sitting between them. In germline, CDR1 is SGHNT, CDR2 YENEEA. The CDR3 reads CASSSQTRDEQFF. The DNA of the CDR3 is TGTGCCAGCAGCTCGCAGACTAGGGATGAGCAGTTCTTC.